The sequence of this T cell receptor (beta chain) was determined in a study of cytomegalovirus exposure and HLA in healthy donors. Study-level information: As released early, the data held 85 million to 95 million unique TCRs from HLA-typed donors. Study-wide points: A later analysis showed that HLA-associated TCR beta chains had undergone more clonal expansion than equally common others. Later, an analysis found that common viral pathogens appeared to be linked with several of the most significant clusters.

Concerning this clone itself: The antigen is unknown.

The PCR used 60 Vbeta and 13 Jbeta primers. The data were produced by immunoSEQ multiplex PCR, yet TCRdb's version contains in-frame clones alone and is incomplete. The table has more than 110,000 clones, around three quarters seen once. The CDR3 is 18 residues long. Germline CDR1 is SEHNR and CDR2 is FQNEAQ (reference sequence). After removal of 5 bases from V and 0 bases from J, the junction contained 8 bases not matched to a gene. V and J are TRBV7-9 and TRBJ2-2, with 11 bases lining up with TRBD2. The clonotype originates from a man aged 18 to 29 in good health and CMV-seronegative. Sequenced: PBMCs. CDR3 nucleotide sequence: TGTGCCAGCAGCCACAATCCTAGCGGGGGGCCGAACACCGGGGAGCTGTTTTTT. Amino acids: CASSHNPSGGPNTGELFF.